The 30 T cell receptor beta chains reported below all come from one sample, sequenced in a study of blood T cell repertoires in COVID-19. Assay: immunoSEQ multiplex PCR; the TCRdb copy retains only in-frame clones and omits some. The sample consists of about 270,000 clones, about 89% of them appearing once. Specimen: peripheral blood. All receptors come from a man aged 45-65 years with acute or convalescent COVID-19.

This clone has a single count. J is TRBJ2-6 and V is TRBV3-1 (or the pseudogene TRBV3-2); tentatively, D is TRBD1 (5 bases). CDR3 length: 14 amino acids. Trimming shortened V by 4 bases and J by 2 bases, and 6 bases separated the two germline ends. Germline CDR1 reads LGHDT; CDR2 reads YNNKEL (reference sequence). The CDR3 here is CASSPRAGANVLTF. DNA for the CDR3: TGTGCCAGCAGCCCCAGGGCTGGGGCCAACGTCCTGACTTTC.

There are a few counts of this clone. The chain couples TRBV30 to TRBJ1-1; no definite D call. Between the trimmed V and J ends, which lost 0 bases and 10 bases, there was a span of 9 bases. The CDR3 loop spans 11 amino acids. Germline V lookup: CDR1 GTSNPN, CDR2 SVGIG (reference sequence). The DNA of the CDR3 is TGTGCCTGGAGTGTATCTTCAGGAGCTTTCTTT. This sequence encodes CAWSVSSGAFF.

For the CDR3, the DNA is TGTGCCCGTTCCTCCGGGACTGGTAAAGAGACCCAGTACTTC. It specifies CARSSGTGKETQYF. V and J are TRBV30 and TRBJ2-5; maybe TRBD2 (6 bases). Germline assignment: CDR1 GTSNPN and CDR2 SVGIG (reference sequence). The CDR3 runs to 14 residues. V lost 8 bases, J lost 3 bases, and 19 bases lay in between.

This clone was recorded a few times. The chain is built from TRBV30 and TRBJ2-7; tentative D call: TRBD1 (5 bases). From germline, CDR1 is GTSNPN and CDR2 SVGIG (reference sequence). CDR3 length equals 11 residues. V was pared by 5 bases and J by 6 bases, with 11 bases between. CDR3 residues: CAWARDSEQYF. The CDR3 coding sequence is TGTGCCTGGGCCAGGGATTCCGAGCAGTACTTC.

The chain recombines TRBV19 with TRBJ1-1; possible D gene TRBD1, 5 bases. The CDR3 is 14 amino acids. Trimming left V 10 bases short and J 1 base short, with 16 bases between. Germline V gene data show CDR1 as LNHDA and CDR2 as SQIVND (reference sequence). The CDR3 DNA reads TGTGCCACAAATGGGGGGGAAGGGAACACTGAAGCTTTCTTT. Encoded protein: CATNGGEGNTEAFF.

The chain's CDR3 is CASSPTSPTFNEQFF. The DNA for the CDR3 is TGTGCCAGCAGCCCGACTAGCCCCACTTTCAATGAGCAGTTCTTC. This chain joins TRBV7-2 and TRBJ2-1, with 7 bases fitting TRBD2. CDR3 length: 15 residues. The V and J ends lost 5 bases and 6 bases, in that order; junction bases with no gene match: 10. Germline values: CDR1 SGHTA, CDR2 FQGNSA.

This chain connects TRBV3-1 (or the pseudogene TRBV3-2) to TRBJ1-4; the D gene is possibly TRBD1 (6 bases). Germline V gives CDR1 LGHDT, CDR2 YNNKEL (reference sequence). The CDR3 contains 15 residues. Deletions cut 3 bases from V and 8 bases from J, with 16 bases between. The CDR3 sequence is CASSHKTGMGEKLFF. DNA for the CDR3: TGTGCCAGCAGCCACAAAACAGGGATGGGCGAAAAACTGTTTTTT.

The rearrangement uses TRBV9 and TRBJ2-3; tentatively, D is TRBD2 (6 bases). The CDR3 totals 14 residues. Deletions cut 3 bases from V and 1 base from J, with 9 bases between. Germline CDR1 and CDR2: SGDLS and YYNGEE. CDR3 residues: CASSAGVGTDTQYF. The CDR3 DNA reads as TGTGCCAGCAGCGCGGGGGTCGGCACAGATACGCAGTATTTT.

The chain employs TRBV10-2 and TRBJ1-1; a possible D gene is TRBD1 (5 bases). CDR3 length equals 13 residues. Trimming cost V 7 bases and J 0 bases, with 9 bases left between them. Germline CDR1 reads WSHSY; CDR2 reads SAAADI. The CDR3 reads CASTRQMNTEAFF. DNA for the CDR3: TGCGCCAGCACAAGACAGATGAACACTGAAGCTTTCTTT.

The V and J genes are TRBV29-1 and TRBJ1-6; 7 nucleotides align to TRBD1. Trimming cost V 6 bases and J 4 bases; bases outside gene matches: 6. This CDR3 region has 14 residues. Germline lookup yields CDR1 SQVTM and CDR2 ANQGSEA. In DNA form, the CDR3 reads TGCAGCGTACAGACAGGGAGATATAATTCACCCCTCCACTTT. It encodes CSVQTGRYNSPLHF.

The J gene is TRBJ1-6, the V gene TRBV6-1; perhaps TRBD1 as D (5 bases). V was trimmed by 3 bases and J by 9 bases, leaving 12 bases between them. The CDR3 length is 14 residues. Germline V gene lookup returns CDR1 MNHNS and CDR2 SASEGT. Here the CDR3 reads CASSEGFRGSPLHF. In DNA, the CDR3 is TGTGCCAGCAGTGAGGGGTTTAGGGGTTCACCCCTCCACTTT.

The chain joins TRBV2 to TRBJ2-4, with a possible D match to TRBD2 (7 bases). Trimming stripped 8 bases from V and 10 bases from J, with 18 bases between. Germline CDR1 reads SNHLY; CDR2 reads FYNNEI. The CDR3 has 13 amino acids. CDR3 DNA sequence: TGTGCCAGCCTCCGGGACCGGGGGGCTATTCAGTACTTC. Encoded protein: CASLRDRGAIQYF.

The gene calls are TRBV6-6 and TRBJ1-1; TRBD1 matches at 9 bases. With V trimmed by 2 bases and J by 6 bases, 7 bases remained unmatched. CDR1 and CDR2 from the germline V gene are MNHNY and SVGAGI (reference sequence). This CDR3 contains 15 residues. For the CDR3, the DNA is TGTGCCAGCAGTTACACGGGACAGGGACTGTCTGAAGCTTTCTTT. Protein sequence: CASSYTGQGLSEAFF.

The chain uses TRBV6-5 and TRBJ1-2, with 9 bases that match TRBD1. V trimming: 6 bases; J trimming: 2 bases; junction bases outside the gene matches: 7. CDR1 is MNHEY and CDR2 is SVGAGI in the germline V gene. The CDR3 sequence is 15 residues long. The CDR3 region has the DNA TGTGCCAGCAGCCGATCGGGACAGGGAAACTATGGCTACACCTTC. The encoded protein is CASSRSGQGNYGYTF.

This rearrangement joins TRBV3-1 (or the pseudogene TRBV3-2) to TRBJ1-6; no reliable D call. Trimming left V 1 base short and J 5 bases short, with 12 bases between. The germline V gene has CDR1 LGHDT and CDR2 YNNKEL (reference sequence). This CDR3 region has 16 residues. CDR3 residues: CASSQGYAGNNSPLHF. CDR3 coding DNA: TGTGCCAGCAGCCAAGGGTACGCGGGGAATAATTCACCCCTCCACTTT.

This clone was seen a single time. The same CDR3 can be traced to other DNA sequences in this sample. The chain couples TRBV6-5 to TRBJ2-1; 10 bases map to TRBD1. Germline V gives CDR1 MNHEY, CDR2 SVGAGI. The V and J ends lost 2 bases and 7 bases, in that order; junction bases with no gene match: 5. The CDR3 contains 15 residues. CDR3 sequence reads: CASSYPGTGVNEQFF. For the CDR3, the DNA is TGTGCCAGCAGTTACCCCGGGACAGGGGTAAATGAGCAGTTCTTC.

The gene calls are TRBV15 and TRBJ1-1; 8 nucleotides align to TRBD1. Germline trimming cut 1 base from V and 8 bases from J; bases unmatched to any gene: 9. Germline V lookup: CDR1 LNHNV, CDR2 YYDKDF (reference sequence). The CDR3 runs to 15 residues. The CDR3 coding sequence is TGTGCCACCAGCAGAGGCGGGACAGGAATAAGGGAAGCTTTCTTT. This translates into CATSRGGTGIREAFF.

The rearrangement joins TRBV9 to TRBJ2-3; TRBD2 agrees at 10 bases. The ends lost 0 bases at V and 6 bases at J; junction bases unmatched: 7. The CDR3 runs to 16 residues. CDR1 and CDR2 (germline): SGDLS, YYNGEE. This chain's CDR3 is CASSVGAGGPVDTQYF. Here the CDR3 DNA reads TGTGCCAGCAGCGTAGGAGCGGGGGGGCCCGTGGATACGCAGTATTTT.

The chain recombines TRBV5-8 with TRBJ1-2; D call uncertain. The germline CDR1 and CDR2 sequences are SGHTS and YDEGEE. Trimming shortened V by 0 bases and J by 6 bases, and 12 bases separated the two germline ends. This CDR3 has 14 residues. CDR3 nucleotide sequence: TGTGCCAGCAGCTTGGCAGGTGGAGGTAATGGCTACACCTTC. Protein: CASSLAGGGNGYTF.

V gene TRBV5-5 combines with J gene TRBJ1-1; TRBD1 aligns across 9 bases. From germline, CDR1 is SGHKS and CDR2 YYEKEE (reference sequence). V lost 4 bases and J lost 5; bases outside the gene matches: 6. There are 14 residues in the CDR3. As DNA, the CDR3 is TGTGCCAGCAGCCAACAGGGGGCCATAACTGAAGCTTTCTTT. It encodes CASSQQGAITEAFF.

The gene calls are TRBV2 and TRBJ1-6, with 7 nucleotides matching TRBD1. The length of the CDR3 is 14 residues. Germline CDR1 reads SNHLY; CDR2 reads FYNNEI. V lost 8 bases and J lost 9; bases outside the gene matches: 10. CDR3 DNA sequence: TGTGCCAGCGAAGAACAGGGGCCAGGTTCACCCCTCCACTTT. Amino acid sequence: CASEEQGPGSPLHF.

This sequence joins TRBV7-3 and TRBJ2-5; 8 nucleotides match TRBD2. J gave up 2 bases and V 5 bases, and 7 bases lay outside the gene matches. The CDR3 length is 15 residues. Germline V CDR1 and CDR2: SGHTA, FQGTGA. This chain's CDR3 is CASSPSSGPQETQYF. The CDR3, as DNA: TGTGCCAGCAGCCCGTCTAGCGGGCCTCAAGAGACCCAGTACTTC.

The genes are TRBV5-1 and TRBJ1-3; D not resolved. The CDR3 sequence is 14 residues long. Germline V CDR1 and CDR2: SGHRS, YFSETQ. With 4 bases removed from V and 0 bases from J, the gap between germline ends came to 8 bases. The CDR3 bases are TGCGCCAGCAGCAGCTTGAGCTCTGGAAACACCATATATTTT. As protein: CASSSLSSGNTIYF.

The chain links TRBV7-9 to TRBJ1-2, with D perhaps matching TRBD1 (5 bases). There are 14 residues in the CDR3. The germline V gene encodes CDR1 SEHNR and CDR2 FQNEAQ (reference sequence). The V end was cut by 1 base, the J end by 2 bases, with 8 bases between. DNA of the CDR3: TGTGCCAGCAGCTTAGACGGGGGGAACTATGGCTACACCTTC. This translates into CASSLDGGNYGYTF.

There are a few counts of this clone. The chain uses TRBV5-1 and TRBJ1-1; 7 bases fit TRBD1. The junction had 7 bases not matched to a gene; V was cut back by 7 bases and J by 1 base. CDR1 is SGHRS and CDR2 is YFSETQ in the germline V gene. CDR3 length equals 14 residues. CDR3 amino acids: CASSRNRGNTEAFF. The CDR3 DNA sequence: TGCGCCAGCTCCCGCAACAGGGGGAACACTGAAGCTTTCTTT. Full variable domain (missing parts from reference TRBV5-1 and TRBJ1-1): KAGVTQTPRYLIKTRGQQVTLSCSPISGHRSVSWYQQTPGQGLQFLFEYFSETQRNKGNFPGRFSGRQFSNSRSEMNVSTLELGDSALYLCASSRNRGNTEAFFGQGTRLTVV.

V usage is TRBV19 and J usage is TRBJ2-3; 10 bases match TRBD2. Unmatched junction bases numbered 6, after V lost 6 bases and J lost 3 bases. CDR1 and CDR2 from the germline V gene are LNHDA and SQIVND (reference sequence). The CDR3 spans 15 residues. The CDR3 spells CASRPAGGPTDTQYF. In nucleotides, the CDR3 is TGTGCCAGTAGGCCAGCGGGGGGGCCAACAGATACGCAGTATTTT.

CDR3 loop: CASSPRERVNEQFF. The CDR3 coding sequence is TGTGCCAGCAGCCCCCGGGAGCGGGTAAATGAGCAGTTCTTC. The rearrangement uses TRBV9 and TRBJ2-1; possible D gene TRBD2, 6 bases. Between the trimmed V and J ends, which lost 4 bases and 7 bases, there was a span of 15 bases. The CDR3 totals 14 residues. The germline V gene has CDR1 SGDLS and CDR2 YYNGEE.

The V call is TRBV3-1 (or the pseudogene TRBV3-2), the J call TRBJ2-1; no reliable D call. The CDR3 contains 16 residues. The ends were cut back, 5 bases at V and 0 bases at J, with 14 bases in the middle. Germline V gene lookup returns CDR1 LGHDT and CDR2 YNNKEL (reference sequence). CDR3 in DNA: TGTGCCAGCAGCAATTTCCAACCACACTCCTACAATGAGCAGTTCTTC. This encodes CASSNFQPHSYNEQFF.

Notes on this clone: An end of the junction differs from the germline gene, which may be a read error. The chain has TRBV6-5 and TRBJ2-3, with 15 nucleotides matching TRBD2. Germline CDR1 is MNHEY and CDR2 is SVGAGI. The CDR3 extends over 16 amino acids. In DNA, the CDR3 is TGTGCCAGCAGTTTGGGACTAGCGGGGGGCACTGATACGCAGTATTTT. Protein sequence: CASSLGLAGGTDTQYF.

The genes are TRBV5-6 and TRBJ1-2, with D possibly being TRBD1 (5 bases). This CDR3 has 12 amino acids. CDR1 and CDR2 from the germline V gene are SGHDT and YYEEEE. V lost 3 bases and J 5 bases, leaving 8 bases between the germline ends. CDR3 DNA sequence: TGTGCCAGCAGCTCGACAGAATATGGCTACACCTTC. The encoded protein is CASSSTEYGYTF.